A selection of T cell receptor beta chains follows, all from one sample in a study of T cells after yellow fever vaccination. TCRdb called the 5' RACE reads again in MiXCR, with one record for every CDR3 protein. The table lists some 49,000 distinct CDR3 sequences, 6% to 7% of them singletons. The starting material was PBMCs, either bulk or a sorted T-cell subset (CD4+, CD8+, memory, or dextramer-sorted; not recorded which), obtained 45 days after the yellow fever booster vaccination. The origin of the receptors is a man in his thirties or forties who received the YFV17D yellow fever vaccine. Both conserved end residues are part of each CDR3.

CASSQRGDTQYF	TRBV6-6
CASSFPDQETQYF	TRBV5-6
CASSENVYEQYF	TRBV2
CSADGGRAAYEQYF	TRBV20-1
CASSPGGVTQYF	TRBV7-2
CASVGTIEQFF	TRBV12-5
CASRSGALSGANVLTF	TRBV6-1
CASSHWTAETQYF	TRBV14
CSASWTSGALNEQFF	TRBV20-1
CASSEGSPSNYGYTF	TRBV2
CSAPSGDLYEQYF	TRBV20-1
CATSSLAANEQFF	TRBV15
CASSLNVQISGANVLTF	TRBV7-2
CASSLIQGSGSGTQYF	TRBV28
CASSSMTGPELVDTEAFF	TRBV5-6
CASSPARQGADYNEQFF	TRBV7-2
CASSPRGGNGNEQYF	TRBV3-1
CASSYALGQRTETQYF	TRBV5-1
CASSEVGGSPLHF	TRBV2
CASSPSLNYGYTF	TRBV4-2
CASSQLTSGRKYF	TRBV3-1
CASSYYVDYEQYF	TRBV6-2/TRBV6-3
CSANAGSSSYNEQFF	TRBV20-1
CASSLQGAPTGELFF	TRBV7-2
CATRGLGNTGELFF	TRBV24-1
CASSQFYEQYF	TRBV16
CSARRDRVSNEKLFF	TRBV20-1
CASSLAGAQPVGEQFF	TRBV12-3/TRBV12-4
CASSRTSGILDTQYF	TRBV7-9
CASRMDRGPLYGYTF	TRBV6-1
CASGGNADTQYF	TRBV12-3/TRBV12-4
CASSFPGQVQETQYF	TRBV7-9
CASSPRLGGELFF	TRBV7-7
CASSYTFGEGEQYF	TRBV5-1
CASSYNEQFF	TRBV7-9
CSAPRTSSNTDTQYF	TRBV20-1
CASSLLEDQPQHF	TRBV7-9
CASRLAGGPLEQFF	TRBV12-3/TRBV12-4
CASSGPLQETQYF	TRBV4-2
CASSYQLGEDYHNSPLHF	TRBV6-5
CSVPGLAGGSYNEQFF	TRBV20-1
CSAISGNTEAFF	TRBV20-1
CASSSYRDDSSFYNEQFF	TRBV5-4
CATSAPSGREVDEQFF	TRBV24-1
CASSPRGGDGYTF	TRBV7-9
CSARDLASNTGELFF	TRBV20-1
CASSLGTGIKPQHF	TRBV27
CASSADRERAQYF	TRBV5-1
CASSLASSAGALYEQYF	TRBV5-1
CASSYSYAGGSQETQYF	TRBV6-5
CAWGGAYGDTQYF	TRBV30
CATSRDPGPRNEQFF	TRBV15
CASGRSGGRFSYNEQFF	TRBV19
CSAGTSGRTTNEQFF	TRBV20-1
CSARGPGKETQYF	TRBV20-1
CASSSDGAYGYTF	TRBV5-6
CASSTTASDTQYF	TRBV19
CASSRASSQETQYF	TRBV7-2
CASSSGVSGEKLFF	TRBV7-9